Given below is one TCR beta chain in context. The data derive from a study of shared clonotypes between healthy human individuals. About the research overall: Two women and three men aged 18 to 49 served as donors.

The germline V gene has CDR1 SGHTA and CDR2 FQGNSA. There are 14 residues in the CDR3. The J segment lost 9 bases and the V segment lost 5 bases, leaving 12 bases of the junction unmatched. Around 30,000 T cell genomes, or approximately 280 ng DNA, went into unsorted PBMC replicate PCRs. Measured with immunoSEQ multiplex PCR; TCRdb has only the in-frame clones, and not every one. The sample consists of fewer than 600,000 clones, around 77% of them appearing once. The study drew all its donors from Caucasian adults living in Nashville, Tennessee. This sequence joins TRBV7-2 and TRBJ2-7; 8 positions match TRBD2. This receptor was taken from a woman between 35 and 50 years old in good health. Some clones in this sample may be carry-over from other donors' samples. Material: PBMCs. CDR3 in amino acids: CASSPWGSGKAQYF. CDR3 bases: TGTGCCAGCAGCCCTTGGGGTAGCGGGAAGGCGCAGTACTTC.